This T cell receptor beta chain was sequenced during a study of blood T cells in healthy people across ages. In the study overall: Roughly one uniquely barcoded beta molecule per two T cells was captured.

In its sample, this clonotype was seen a few times. Isolation yielded PBMCs, at least 6.5 million per sample, in every case. Per germline, CDR1 LGHNA and CDR2 YSLEER. This CDR3 comprises 15 residues. The V gene lost 4 bases and the J gene lost 3 bases, with 16 bases spanning the gap. A second PCR, run for about 7 to 11 cycles, used a sample-barcoded 5' primer plus a J-beta primer mix. A single record per CDR3 protein comes from TCRdb applying MiXCR to the 5' RACE reads. Found here are about 830,000 distinct CDR3 sequences, around 68% of them singletons; the top ten hold about a quarter. Specimen: blood. The chain is built from TRBV4-3 and TRBJ2-7, with D tentatively TRBD2 (6 bases). This clonotype was sampled from a man aged 25 to 40 in good health. The CDR3 nucleotides are TGCGCCAGCAGCCTTTCAGCCGGGACTGACTACGAGCAGTACTTC. It encodes CASSLSAGTDYEQYF.